These T cell receptor beta chains were read from a single sample in a study of blood T cell repertoires in COVID-19. Libraries were prepared by immunoSEQ multiplex PCR; TCRdb keeps only in-frame clonotypes and omits some of them. Of roughly 150,000 clones in the sample, around nine tenths are singletons; the top ten hold about 2.6%. The sequencing sample was made of peripheral blood. The origin of the receptors is a woman older than 75 with COVID-19, enrolled during active disease. The CDR3 runs from the conserved cysteine through the conserved F or W. The D gene is left open where the match is weak.

CDR3nt | CDR3aa | j_gene | d_gene | v_gene
TGCAGTGCTAGTCCGCCTAGCGGAACCTACGAGCAGTACTTC | CSASPPSGTYEQYF | TRBJ2-7 | TRBD2 | TRBV20-1
TGTGCCATCAGTGAGGTGGCGGGAGTACAAGAGACCCAGTACTTC | CAISEVAGVQETQYF | TRBJ2-5 | TRBD2 | TRBV10-3
TGTGCCAGCAGTGAGGTAGCGGGAGGGCCCTACGAGCAGTACTTC | CASSEVAGGPYEQYF | TRBJ2-7 | TRBD2 | TRBV6-1
TGCAGCGCCTACAGGGGAAAAAGCACTGAAGCTTTCTTT | CSAYRGKSTEAFF | TRBJ1-1 | TRBD1 | TRBV29-1
TGTGCCAGCAATCCTGGCCCCAATGAAAAACTGTTTTTT | CASNPGPNEKLFF | TRBJ1-4 | NA | TRBV6-5
TGTGCCAGCACCCCAGGGCAGGTCCTTACCGGCTCTGGAAACACCATATATTTT | CASTPGQVLTGSGNTIYF | TRBJ1-3 | NA | TRBV28
TGTGCCAGCAGCGCCTCAGGTAAAGGAGGGGCGGGTACTGAAGCTTTCTTT | CASSASGKGGAGTEAFF | TRBJ1-1 | NA | TRBV9
TGTGCCAGCATGGAGGTGAACACTGAAGCTTTCTTT | CASMEVNTEAFF | TRBJ1-1 | NA | TRBV28
TGTGCCAGTACTCTGGGGGGGGCTTTGAACACTGAAGCTTTCTTT | CASTLGGALNTEAFF | TRBJ1-1 | NA | TRBV19
TGCGCCAGCAGTCGGGACATCTATGGCTACACCTTC | CASSRDIYGYTF | TRBJ1-2 | NA | TRBV10-2